The 19 T cell receptor beta chains below were found in one sample sequenced in a study of cytomegalovirus exposure and HLA in healthy donors. Both 60 Vbeta primers and 13 Jbeta primers went into the PCR. Assay: immunoSEQ multiplex PCR; the TCRdb copy retains only in-frame clones and omits some. Among about 140,000 clones, approximately 79% were seen once, and the ten largest hold about 1%. Sequencing was done on a sample of PBMCs. These receptor sequences come from a man younger than 30 in good health and CMV-seronegative.

V is TRBV19 and J is TRBJ2-1, with D tentatively TRBD2 (5 bases). Germline CDR1 is LNHDA and CDR2 is SQIVND (reference sequence). The CDR3 is made up of 15 amino acids. Trimming took off 3 bases at V and 6 bases at J, with 15 bases between the two ends. The DNA for the CDR3 is TGTGCCAGTAGTATGGCGGGTCTTCGATCCAATGAGCAGTTCTTC. Translating gives CASSMAGLRSNEQFF.

The chain joins TRBV7-6 to TRBJ2-3; D is perhaps TRBD1 (6 bases). Germline CDR1 SGHVS, CDR2 FNYEAQ. This CDR3 has 18 residues. Trimming left V 4 bases short and J 2 bases short, with 22 bases between. The CDR3 DNA sequence: TGTGCCAGCAGCTCGCCCCCCCCGGGGACAATTTCCACAGATACGCAGTATTTT. Translating it yields CASSSPPPGTISTDTQYF. Drawing the rest from reference TRBV7-6 and TRBJ2-3, the complete variable domain is GAGVSQSPRYKVTKRGQDVALRCDPISGHVSLYWYRQALGQGPEFLTYFNYEAQQDKSGLPNDRFSAERPEGSISTLTIQRTEQRDSAMYRCASSSPPPGTISTDTQYFGPGTRLTVL.

The genes are TRBV7-3 and TRBJ2-2; D is perhaps TRBD1 (5 bases). This CDR3 contains 14 residues. V shed 4 bases and J shed 9 bases, with 15 bases lying between them. Germline V lookup: CDR1 SGHTA, CDR2 FQGTGA. The CDR3 DNA is TGTGCCAGCAGCTCCTCCACAGGTGACCGGGAGCTGTTTTTT. The encoded protein is CASSSSTGDRELFF.

Concerning this clone: Sequence at one end of the junction differs from germline and may be a read error. The chain's CDR3 is CASSLQGSILLNTETFF. The CDR3 bases are TGTGCCAGCAGTTTACAGGGGAGTATCCTCCTGAACACTGAAACTTTCTTT. V gene TRBV27 combines with J gene TRBJ1-1, with D possibly matching TRBD1 (6 bases). There are 17 residues in the CDR3. The germline V gene encodes CDR1 MNHEY and CDR2 SMNVEV (reference sequence).

The chain has TRBV18 and TRBJ1-6, with a tentative D call TRBD1 (5 bases). Trimming pared 2 bases from V and 9 bases from J, leaving 17 bases between. Germline-derived CDR1 and CDR2 are KGHSH and LQKENI. The CDR3 consists of 16 residues. This chain's CDR3 is CASSPAGQGSSSPLHF. The CDR3 nucleotides read TGTGCCAGCTCACCAGCCGGGCAGGGAAGTAGTTCACCCCTCCACTTT.

V gene TRBV19 combines with J gene TRBJ1-6; D is perhaps TRBD1 (6 bases). Germline CDR1 is LNHDA and CDR2 is SQIVND (reference sequence). This CDR3 contains 15 residues. Trimming cost V 6 bases and J 8 bases, with 17 bases left between them. Here the CDR3 DNA reads TGTGCCAGTAGAATATGGGACAATAGCGATTCACCCCTCCACTTT. Protein: CASRIWDNSDSPLHF.

V gene TRBV7-2 combines with J gene TRBJ1-6, with a possible D match to TRBD1 (6 bases). There are 17 residues in the CDR3. Germline V gene sequence: CDR1 SGHTA, CDR2 FQGNSA. V was cut by 5 bases and J by 8 bases, with 22 bases left in between. This CDR3 reads CASSPGWLGAGDSPLHF. CDR3 DNA: TGTGCCAGCAGCCCAGGTTGGCTGGGGGCGGGGGATTCACCCCTCCACTTT.

Concerning this clone: One end of the junction is discordant with germline, which a read error may explain. V gene TRBV6-1 combines with J gene TRBJ2-5; a possible D gene is TRBD2 (5 bases). This CDR3 contains 12 residues. The germline gives CDR1 MNHNS, CDR2 SASEGT. CDR3 nucleotide sequence: TGTGCCAGCAGTGAACCTAGCCCGACCCGGTACTTC. Protein sequence: CASSEPSPTRYF.

As regards this clone: The junction shows a germline mismatch at one end, possibly a read error. The rearrangement uses TRBV2 and TRBJ1-5; 10 nucleotides line up with TRBD1. The CDR3 loop spans 17 amino acids. Germline V gene sequence: CDR1 SNHLY, CDR2 FYNNEI. The CDR3 here is CASSEDLTGGYGQPQHF. In DNA form, the CDR3 reads TGTGCCAGCAGCGAAGACCTGACAGGGGGCTATGGTCAGCCCCAGCATTTT.

This chain's CDR3 is CASSPRDRQETQYF. The CDR3 DNA reads as TGTGCCAGCTCACCCAGGGACAGGCAAGAGACCCAGTACTTC. The chain has TRBV18 and TRBJ2-5; 8 bases are shared with TRBD1. J gave up 2 bases and V 3 bases, and 2 bases lay outside the gene matches. Germline V gene sequence: CDR1 KGHSH, CDR2 LQKENI. CDR3 length equals 14 residues.

In its sample, this clone was seen a few times. Other DNA variants within this sample encode the same CDR3. The rearrangement uses TRBV4-1 and TRBJ1-1; D unclear. The V end lost 4 bases, the J end lost 1 base, and 10 bases lay between the germline ends. CDR1 is MGHRA, CDR2 YSYEKL, per germline. This CDR3 is 14 amino acids long. The CDR3 is CASSLPRGNTEAFF. The CDR3 coding sequence is TGCGCCAGCAGCCTTCCGAGAGGGAACACTGAAGCTTTCTTT.

Only a few counts were recorded for this clone. The DNA of the CDR3 is TGTGCCAGCATTCTGACAGGGGTCTACACCTTC. Its protein is CASILTGVYTF. The gene calls are TRBV2 and TRBJ1-2; 8 bases line up with TRBD1. The CDR3 length is 11 residues. V was pared by 7 bases and J by 10 bases, with 5 bases of the junction left unmatched. Germline loops: CDR1 SNHLY, CDR2 FYNNEI.

This chain links TRBV4-2 with TRBJ2-5; 11 nucleotides agree with TRBD2. CDR3 length equals 15 residues. CDR1 and CDR2 from the germline V gene are LGHNA and YNFKEQ. V shed 1 base and J 2 bases; nucleotides not matched to a gene: 0. The CDR3 sequence is CASSQGTSGQETQYF. The CDR3 bases are TGTGCCAGCAGCCAAGGGACTAGCGGGCAAGAGACCCAGTACTTC.

This clone was seen a handful of times. CDR3 loop: CASSEAGTGAGNTIYF. CDR3 coding DNA: TGTGCCAGCAGTGAAGCCGGGACAGGGGCTGGAAACACCATATATTTT. The chain couples TRBV6-1 to TRBJ1-3, with 10 nucleotides matching TRBD1. V lost 0 bases to trimming and J lost 2 bases; unmatched junction nucleotides: 1. The CDR3 totals 16 residues. Germline CDR1 and CDR2: MNHNS and SASEGT.

The V and J genes are TRBV5-1 and TRBJ2-2, with D possibly matching TRBD2 (5 bases). Germline values: CDR1 SGHRS, CDR2 YFSETQ. Trimming left V 2 bases short and J 3 bases short, with 11 bases between. The CDR3 is 15 residues long. CDR3 amino acids: CASSFGVGDTGELFF. In nucleotides, the CDR3 is TGCGCCAGCAGCTTCGGAGTCGGGGACACCGGGGAGCTGTTTTTT.

The V and J genes are TRBV7-9 and TRBJ2-3, with D unresolved. Germline-derived CDR1 and CDR2 are SEHNR and FQNEAQ (reference sequence). The CDR3 has 14 amino acids. The V gene lost 7 bases and the J gene lost 5 bases, with 16 bases spanning the gap. The CDR3 bases are TGTGCCAGCACCCACAAGGCCGGCGGAGATACGCAGTATTTT. This translates into CASTHKAGGDTQYF. The whole variable domain, remainder taken from reference TRBV7-9 and TRBJ2-3, is DTGVSQNPRHKITKRGQNVTFRCDPISEHNRLYWYRQTLGQGPEFLTYFQNEAQLEKSRLLSDRFSAERPKGSFSTLEIQRTEQGDSAMYLCASTHKAGGDTQYFGPGTRLTVL.

The chain joins TRBV4-2 to TRBJ1-1; D is unresolved. Germline V gene sequence: CDR1 LGHNA, CDR2 YNFKEQ. The germline V and J ends were trimmed by 0 bases and 3 bases, with 11 bases remaining between them. The CDR3 sequence is 15 residues long. This CDR3 reads CASSQEFLADTEAFF. The CDR3 DNA reads as TGTGCCAGCAGCCAAGAATTTCTGGCGGACACTGAAGCTTTCTTT.

This chain uses TRBV27 with TRBJ2-5; a possible D gene is TRBD2 (5 bases). Per germline, CDR1 MNHEY and CDR2 SMNVEV (reference sequence). The germline V and J ends were trimmed by 2 bases and 5 bases, with 12 bases remaining between them. This CDR3 is built from 14 residues. CDR3 sequence: CASSLRGPGETQYF. The CDR3 bases are TGTGCCAGCAGTTTAAGAGGGCCGGGTGAGACCCAGTACTTC.

The chain recombines TRBV5-1 with TRBJ2-2; 14 nucleotides match TRBD2. There are 19 residues in the CDR3. The trim removed 0 bases at V and 4 bases at J, leaving 8 bases unmatched. CDR1 SGHRS and CDR2 YFSETQ come from the germline V gene. CDR3 coding DNA: TGCGCCAGCAGCTTGGGTCGACTAGCGGGGGGGCGTGCCACCGGGGAGCTGTTTTTT. Its translation: CASSLGRLAGGRATGELFF. Full variable domain (outside the CDR3, taken from reference TRBV5-1 and TRBJ2-2): KAGVTQTPRYLIKTRGQQVTLSCSPISGHRSVSWYQQTPGQGLQFLFEYFSETQRNKGNFPGRFSGRQFSNSRSEMNVSTLELGDSALYLCASSLGRLAGGRATGELFFGEGSRLTVL.